A single sample is the source of the 24 T cell receptor beta chains below, sequenced in a study of cytomegalovirus exposure and HLA in healthy donors. PCR employed 60 Vbeta and 13 Jbeta primers. Libraries were prepared by immunoSEQ multiplex PCR; TCRdb keeps only in-frame clonotypes and omits some of them. The sample has 220,000 or so clones; roughly 75% are singletons. The sample consisted of PBMCs. These receptors all come from a woman in her thirties in good health and CMV-seronegative.

This clone was recorded once. The chain combines TRBV5-6 with TRBJ1-2, with D perhaps matching TRBD1 (5 bases). Germline V lookup: CDR1 SGHDT, CDR2 YYEEEE. The V end was cut by 0 bases, the J end by 5 bases, with 11 bases between. The CDR3 runs to 14 residues. The CDR3 nucleotides read TGTGCCAGCAGCTTGGGGGGACTCACTTATGGCTACACCTTC. Translation: CASSLGGLTYGYTF. Supplemented by reference TRBV5-6 and TRBJ1-2, the full variable domain reads DAGVTQSPTHLIKTRGQQVTLRCSPKSGHDTVSWYQQALGQGPQFIFQYYEEEERQRGNFPDRFSGHQFPNYSSELNVNALLLGDSALYLCASSLGGLTYGYTFGSGTRLTVV.

This CDR3 reads CASSPTTSEVDTQYF. The CDR3 DNA is TGTGCCAGCTCACCAACGACTAGCGAGGTAGATACGCAGTATTTT. The J gene is TRBJ2-3, the V gene TRBV18; 8 bases are shared with TRBD2. V lost 2 bases to trimming and J lost 5 bases; unmatched junction nucleotides: 6. The CDR3 has 15 amino acids. Germline V gene sequence: CDR1 KGHSH, CDR2 LQKENI. Filled out from reference TRBV18 and TRBJ2-3, the complete variable domain reads NAGVMQNPRHLVRRRGQEARLRCSPMKGHSHVYWYRQLPEEGLKFMVYLQKENIIDESGMPKERFSAEFPKEGPSILRIQQVVRGDSAAYFCASSPTTSEVDTQYFGPGTRLTVL.

V is TRBV29-1 and J is TRBJ2-3; 15 nucleotides line up with TRBD2. V was clipped by 4 bases and J by 6 bases; unmatched bases: 5. The CDR3 has 15 amino acids. Germline assignment: CDR1 SQVTM and CDR2 ANQGSEA. CDR3 protein: CSVGGLAGGPDTQYF. In DNA, the CDR3 is TGCAGCGTTGGGGGACTAGCGGGAGGACCGGATACGCAGTATTTT.

V is TRBV9 and J is TRBJ1-2, with TRBD1 as a possible D gene (6 bases). This CDR3 comprises 17 residues. CDR1 and CDR2 from the germline V gene are SGDLS and YYNGEE. V gave up 1 base and J gave up 6 bases, with 22 bases separating them. CDR3 bases: TGTGCCAGCAGCGTAAGGAGCGGGGGCTTAACTGTCGATGGCTACACCTTC. Translation: CASSVRSGGLTVDGYTF.

The gene calls are TRBV7-9 and TRBJ2-7; D is perhaps TRBD2 (7 bases). The V gene lost 5 bases and the J gene lost 5 bases, with 19 bases spanning the gap. The V gene's germline CDR1 is SEHNR and CDR2 FQNEAQ (reference sequence). The CDR3 sequence is 15 residues long. This CDR3 is CASSPALGGLHEQYF. The CDR3 DNA reads TGTGCCAGCAGCCCGGCTTTGGGGGGGCTCCACGAGCAGTACTTC.

This clone was observed a few times. The genes are TRBV30 and TRBJ2-3, with TRBD2 identical over 11 bases. From germline, CDR1 is GTSNPN and CDR2 SVGIG (reference sequence). Trimming took 0 bases from V and 6 from J; bases not matched to a gene: 8. The CDR3 runs to 16 residues. The CDR3 region has the DNA TGTGCCTGGAGTGTATTTAGCGGGGGGGCCTCTGATACGCAGTATTTT. This codes for CAWSVFSGGASDTQYF.

The CDR3 DNA sequence: TGTGCCAGCAGCCAAGAAGAAAGGGGCTGGAATGAGCAGTTCTTC. It is translated as CASSQEERGWNEQFF. The chain couples TRBV4-2 to TRBJ2-1; a possible D gene is TRBD1 (5 bases). Trimming shortened V by 0 bases and J by 7 bases, and 13 bases separated the two germline ends. The CDR3 sequence is 15 residues long. CDR1 and CDR2 from the germline V gene are LGHNA and YNFKEQ.

The chain has TRBV7-9 and TRBJ2-5; D is ambiguous. Matching the DNA end better, TRBJ2-7 makes the J call doubtful. The germline V gene has CDR1 SEHNR and CDR2 FQNEAQ (reference sequence). This CDR3 region has 12 residues. CDR3 sequence reads: CASSLSSYEQYF. The DNA for the CDR3 is TGTGCCAGCAGCTTATCGTCCTACGAGCAGTACTTC.

In its sample, this clone was seen a few times. This chain joins TRBV7-9 and TRBJ1-2, with D perhaps TRBD1 (5 bases). Germline CDR1 is SEHNR and CDR2 is FQNEAQ (reference sequence). The CDR3 has 15 residues. The V end lost 3 bases, the J end lost 8 bases, and 19 bases lay between the germline ends. CDR3 sequence: CASSLGPNAFGGYTF. CDR3 in DNA: TGTGCCAGCAGCTTGGGGCCGAATGCATTTGGGGGCTACACCTTC.

V and J are TRBV10-2 and TRBJ1-1, with TRBD1 as a possible D gene (6 bases). Between the trimmed V and J ends, which lost 2 bases and 2 bases, there was a span of 18 bases. This CDR3 has 17 residues. The germline CDR1 and CDR2 sequences are WSHSY and SAAADI. CDR3 in DNA: TGCGCCAGCAGTGAGACTGGACAGACATCTTTTAACACTGAAGCTTTCTTT. Amino acid sequence: CASSETGQTSFNTEAFF.

This chain connects TRBV5-4 to TRBJ2-4; 10 bases are a match to TRBD2. CDR3 length: 17 amino acids. V shed 3 bases, J shed 6 bases, and the junction held 12 bases outside the gene matches. Germline assignment: CDR1 SGHNT and CDR2 YYREEE (reference sequence). CDR3 protein: CASSSTGVLAGLNIQYF. CDR3 bases: TGTGCCAGCAGCTCAACGGGTGTACTAGCGGGGTTAAACATTCAGTACTTC.

The chain recombines TRBV10-3 with TRBJ2-7; 8 nucleotides align to TRBD2. The V and J ends lost 6 bases and 2 bases, in that order; junction bases with no gene match: 6. The length of the CDR3 is 14 residues. Per germline, CDR1 ENHRY and CDR2 SYGVKD. This CDR3 reads CAIRRAGATYEQYF. In nucleotides, the CDR3 is TGTGCCATCAGGCGAGCGGGGGCTACCTACGAGCAGTACTTC.

The chain combines TRBV5-1 with TRBJ2-1; 7 bases match TRBD1. Trimming removed 0 bases from V and 9 bases from J; junction bases left unmatched: 12. CDR1 is SGHRS and CDR2 is YFSETQ in the germline V gene. This CDR3 contains 16 residues. The CDR3 reads CASSLVEGAARVEQFF. The CDR3 nucleotides read TGCGCCAGCAGCTTGGTTGAGGGGGCGGCCCGGGTTGAGCAGTTCTTC.

This clone was seen a handful of times. The V gene is TRBV7-2, the J gene TRBJ1-1; 8 bases fit TRBD1. The ends lost 5 bases at V and 0 bases at J; junction bases unmatched: 5. Germline V gene data show CDR1 as SGHTA and CDR2 as FQGNSA. The CDR3 extends over 15 amino acids. The CDR3: CASSLRDRMNTEAFF. CDR3 nucleotides: TGTGCCAGCAGCCTCCGGGACAGGATGAACACTGAAGCTTTCTTT.

The genes are TRBV4-2 and TRBJ2-7; D not certain. CDR1 is LGHNA and CDR2 is YNFKEQ in the germline V gene. This CDR3 comprises 14 residues. Between the trimmed V and J ends, which lost 4 bases and 1 base, there was a span of 11 bases. CDR3 sequence (DNA): TGTGCCAGCAGCCCCCACGCGGAGTCCTACGAGCAGTACTTC. Translated: CASSPHAESYEQYF.

The chain has TRBV6-6 and TRBJ2-7; a possible D gene is TRBD1 (6 bases). Deletions cut 10 bases from V and 3 bases from J, with 13 bases between. This CDR3 spans 12 amino acids. Looked up from germline, CDR1 is MNHNY and CDR2 is SVGAGI (reference sequence). The CDR3 coding sequence is TGTGCCATTAAACGGGACAACTACGAGCAGTACTTC. This sequence encodes CAIKRDNYEQYF.

V gene TRBV11-1 combines with J gene TRBJ2-1, with a tentative D call TRBD1 (6 bases). The CDR3 consists of 13 residues. The V end was cut by 5 bases, the J end by 7 bases, with 12 bases between. Per germline, CDR1 SGHAT and CDR2 FQDESV (reference sequence). DNA of the CDR3: TGTGCCAGCAGCGGCCGAAGGGGGAATGAGCAGTTCTTC. Its translation: CASSGRRGNEQFF.

This chain uses TRBV6-6 with TRBJ1-3, with a possible D match to TRBD1 (5 bases). CDR3 length equals 15 residues. Deletions cut 2 bases from V and 4 bases from J, with 12 bases between. The germline V gene has CDR1 MNHNY and CDR2 SVGAGI (reference sequence). CDR3 coding DNA: TGTGCCAGCAGTTACGCGGGGCTAGGGGGAAACACCATATATTTT. Translated, it gives CASSYAGLGGNTIYF.

This clone was seen more than once but under ten times. The chain couples TRBV7-3 to TRBJ1-1; D might be TRBD1 (5 bases). V lost 1 base and J 11 bases, leaving 14 bases between the germline ends. The CDR3 runs to 13 residues. CDR1 SGHTA and CDR2 FQGTGA come from the germline V gene. In nucleotides, the CDR3 is TGTGCCAGCAGCTTAAATTCCCAGGGAATGGCTTTCTTT. It encodes CASSLNSQGMAFF.

The rearrangement uses TRBV30 and TRBJ1-1; D is perhaps TRBD1 (6 bases). The germline CDR1 and CDR2 sequences are GTSNPN and SVGIG (reference sequence). CDR3 length: 13 residues. The ends were cut back, 4 bases at V and 1 base at J, with 10 bases in the middle. For the CDR3, the DNA is TGTGCCTGGACCCGACAGGAGAACACTGAAGCTTTCTTT. Its translation: CAWTRQENTEAFF. The whole variable domain, remainder taken from reference TRBV30 and TRBJ1-1, is SQTIHQWPATLVQPVGSPLSLECTVEGTSNPNLYWYRQAAGRGLQLLFYSVGIGQISSEVPQNLSASRPQDRQFILSSKKLLLSDSGFYLCAWTRQENTEAFFGQGTRLTVV.

This clone came up once. The chain couples TRBV6-6 to TRBJ1-4; the D gene is possibly TRBD1 (6 bases). This CDR3 is built from 14 residues. The V gene's germline CDR1 is MNHNY and CDR2 SVGAGI (reference sequence). Trimming cost V 5 bases and J 4 bases, with 11 bases left between them. The CDR3 DNA sequence: TGTGCCAGCAGTACAGGGTCGCATAATGAAAAACTGTTTTTT. Translation gives CASSTGSHNEKLFF.

This chain uses TRBV7-8 with TRBJ2-7, with D maybe TRBD2 (5 bases). Per the germline V gene, CDR1 is SGHVS and CDR2 is FQNEAQ. The ends were cut back, 2 bases at V and 2 bases at J, with 19 bases in the middle. The CDR3 is 17 amino acids. DNA for the CDR3: TGTGCCAGCAGCTTATTTTTGAGGGAACAAACGGCCTACGAGCAGTACTTC. Translating it yields CASSLFLREQTAYEQYF. The full variable domain, its missing parts supplied by reference TRBV7-8 and TRBJ2-7, is GAGVSQSPRYKVAKRGQDVALRCDPISGHVSLFWYQQALGQGPEFLTYFQNEAQLDKSGLPSDRFFAERPEGSVSTLKIQRTQQEDSAVYLCASSLFLREQTAYEQYFGPGTRLTVT.

V usage is TRBV5-5 and J usage is TRBJ2-7; no firm D call. Germline CDR1 SGHKS, CDR2 YYEKEE (reference sequence). The CDR3 is made up of 14 amino acids. Trimming pared 4 bases from V and 2 bases from J, leaving 13 bases between. CDR3 in amino acids: CASSPRHLPYEQYF. The CDR3 nucleotides read TGTGCCAGCAGCCCTCGACACCTACCCTACGAGCAGTACTTC.

This clone was found a few times. The chain is built from TRBV19 and TRBJ2-4, with 9 positions matching TRBD1. Germline trimming cut 7 bases from V and 1 base from J; bases unmatched to any gene: 11. Per germline, CDR1 LNHDA and CDR2 SQIVND (reference sequence). The CDR3 totals 17 residues. In nucleotides, the CDR3 is TGTGCCAGTACCGGGGGACAGGGCCGGGGGGCCAAAAACATTCAGTACTTC. It is translated as CASTGGQGRGAKNIQYF.